This TCR beta chain was retrieved from a study of technical replicates of blood from a few donors (dated by TCRdb to about 2017). The CDR3 covers 17 residues, taking in both the cysteine and the phenylalanine. The only DNA kept is the CDR3, 51 bases in frame from the first base. V loses 2 bases, J loses 0 bases, and the germline ends lie 12 bases apart. Sequences SGDLS (CDR1) and YYNGEE (CDR2) are obtained from the germline V gene. Receptor amplification or capture employed the immunoSEQ multiplex PCR assay. The source is immuneACCESS, and TCRdb retained only in-frame sequences with V and J called. Part of the clones is not carried over; for the studies checked, unresolved V genes explain less than half of this, and the remainder is unexplained. Present in this sample are 70,000 or so clones, roughly 89% of which were seen just once. More than 0.35% of the sample comes from the top ten. Note on this clone: Its antigen remains unidentified. No per-base quality is available; no much larger clone lies one base away.

The rearrangement combines TRBV9 with TRBJ1-6, and TRBD1 may be the D gene, going by 6 matching bases. This TCR came from a human donor in good health. Some clones in this sample may be carry-over from other donors' samples. The sample was T cells isolated from PBMCs. The CDR3 region: CASSVTGSGSYNSPLHF. The DNA is as follows: TGTGCCAGCAGCGTTACAGGGTCCGGCTCCTATAATTCACCCCTCCACTTT.